A selection of T cell receptor beta chains follows, all from one sample in a study of blood T cell repertoires in COVID-19. Sequenced by immunoSEQ multiplex PCR; TCRdb stores in-frame clones only, minus some. Found here are around 150,000 clones, approximately 84% of them singletons; the top ten hold 22%. The sequenced sample was peripheral blood. These receptors all stem from a woman of 80 years or more with acute or convalescent COVID-19. The CDR3 runs from the conserved cysteine through the conserved F or W. The order of the fields is V gene, CDR3 protein.

v_call: TRBV19
cdr3_aa: CASSMIGTGVKLFF

v_call: TRBV3-1/TRBV3-2
cdr3_aa: CASSQGASHEQYF

v_call: TRBV19
cdr3_aa: CASNWQGAGANVLTF

v_call: TRBV5-1
cdr3_aa: CASSRATGRETQYF

v_call: TRBV19
cdr3_aa: CASSHPRGAGSSTDTQYF

v_call: TRBV5-1
cdr3_aa: CASSLGQGGTSYGYTF

v_call: TRBV7-9
cdr3_aa: CASTDLYQETQYF

v_call: TRBV29-1
cdr3_aa: CSGVRDRGLNEQYF

v_call: TRBV5-4
cdr3_aa: CASSLGGQGSREQYF

v_call: TRBV29-1
cdr3_aa: CSVGRSRANTGELFF

v_call: TRBV2
cdr3_aa: CASSETAGPFNQAFF

v_call: TRBV5-4
cdr3_aa: CASSSEIGLNYGYTF

v_call: TRBV6-5
cdr3_aa: CASTEGTRTNTIYF

v_call: TRBV18
cdr3_aa: CASSLGTLSSYNEQFF

v_call: TRBV4-2
cdr3_aa: CASSQGTSGLSAYNEQFF

v_call: TRBV7-9
cdr3_aa: CASSLGTGSAVYNEQFF

v_call: TRBV9
cdr3_aa: CASSVVGRAGGEQYF

v_call: TRBV10-3
cdr3_aa: CAISRDRPEGEQYF

v_call: TRBV25-1
cdr3_aa: CASSDRGVDGYTF

v_call: TRBV9
cdr3_aa: CASSPRDRSYNEQFF

v_call: TRBV29-1
cdr3_aa: CSVGSSNYGYTF

v_call: TRBV5-1
cdr3_aa: CASSPVGVTYEQYF

v_call: TRBV7-9
cdr3_aa: CASSSPWTSGRLVQETQYF

v_call: TRBV5-4
cdr3_aa: CASSLGQGRSGNTIYF

v_call: TRBV30
cdr3_aa: CAWSVRGEQFF

v_call: TRBV5-6
cdr3_aa: CASSLGPGTGEKKLFF

v_call: TRBV4-3
cdr3_aa: CASSQVAGTSGDDTYEQYF

v_call: TRBV2
cdr3_aa: CATASMSNQPQHF

v_call: TRBV5-1
cdr3_aa: CASSLVGTGHEKLFF

v_call: TRBV18
cdr3_aa: CASSPSRGTGSYEQYF

v_call: TRBV30
cdr3_aa: CAWSPPGQGETQYF

v_call: TRBV19
cdr3_aa: CASKPAGGNYGYTF

v_call: TRBV28
cdr3_aa: CASSSNYNEQFF

v_call: TRBV2
cdr3_aa: CASSDRLGSTEAFF

v_call: TRBV30
cdr3_aa: CAWSVLNRGAGELFF

v_call: TRBV19
cdr3_aa: CASSFLQGYEQYF

v_call: TRBV27
cdr3_aa: CASSSGQGFGSGANVLTF

v_call: TRBV11-3
cdr3_aa: CASTVGEILAGSGDTGELFF

v_call: TRBV5-4
cdr3_aa: CASSSSSGSSYEQYF

v_call: TRBV18
cdr3_aa: CASSPPGVDTQYF

v_call: TRBV10-1
cdr3_aa: CASSVTGVTGELFF

v_call: TRBV6-2/TRBV6-3
cdr3_aa: CASSWGNYEQYF

v_call: TRBV5-1
cdr3_aa: CASSPRGVTDTQYF

v_call: TRBV19
cdr3_aa: CASRVDRGRELFF

v_call: TRBV19
cdr3_aa: CASRKQENTEAFF

v_call: TRBV2
cdr3_aa: CASRVQGVELFF

v_call: TRBV9
cdr3_aa: CASSVEGTRGSEQYF

v_call: TRBV12-3/TRBV12-4
cdr3_aa: CASSFWLAVEQFF

v_call: TRBV2
cdr3_aa: CASRAALGRGANVLTF

v_call: TRBV15
cdr3_aa: CATSRGSFGKNEQFF

v_call: TRBV6-1
cdr3_aa: CASSEAKGQLGEKLFF

v_call: TRBV30
cdr3_aa: CAWSAQGRQPQHF

v_call: TRBV15
cdr3_aa: CATSRPGEPNNSPLHF

v_call: TRBV21-1
cdr3_aa: CASMATAYSNQPQHF

v_call: TRBV28
cdr3_aa: CASRGVLAEPSRGYF

v_call: TRBV10-3
cdr3_aa: CAISESDSYEQYF

v_call: TRBV9
cdr3_aa: CASSPRPQETQYF